Presented here are 19 T cell receptor beta chains from one specimen sequenced in a study of blood T cell repertoires in COVID-19. Produced via immunoSEQ multiplex PCR; TCRdb's table is partial and in-frame only. The table lists 35,000 to 45,000 clones, around 75% of them singletons. Sequenced material: peripheral blood. The receptors stem from an elderly man with acute or convalescent COVID-19.

V usage is TRBV28 and J usage is TRBJ2-1; 12 positions agree with TRBD2. Germline assignment: CDR1 MDHEN and CDR2 SYDVKM. V lost 6 bases, J lost 6 bases, and 6 bases stayed unmatched. This CDR3 comprises 15 residues. CDR3 coding DNA: TGTGCCAGCAGGCGACTAGCGGGAGTAGTCAATGAGCAGTTCTTC. Residues: CASRRLAGVVNEQFF.

J is TRBJ2-1 and V is TRBV15; 9 nucleotides match TRBD2. Per germline, CDR1 LNHNV and CDR2 YYDKDF (reference sequence). CDR3 length: 15 amino acids. V dropped 0 bases and J dropped 9; count of bases not matched to a gene: 6. The CDR3 region has the DNA TGTGCCACCAGCAGAGACCCTAGCGGGATAGGTGAGCAGTTCTTC. Amino acid sequence: CATSRDPSGIGEQFF.

This clone was detected a few times. The chain has TRBV6-4 and TRBJ2-7, with 7 nucleotides matching TRBD2. CDR1 and CDR2 (germline): MRHNA, SNTAGT. CDR3 length: 14 amino acids. V shed 8 bases and J 5 bases; nucleotides not matched to a gene: 12. Here the CDR3 DNA reads TGTGCCAGCGGGTCCCCAGCGGGAAGCGACGAGCAGTACTTC. Its protein product is CASGSPAGSDEQYF.

The chain carries TRBV14 and TRBJ2-7; 7 nucleotides match TRBD2. Trimming cost V 4 bases and J 2 bases; bases outside gene matches: 5. This CDR3 is 14 amino acids long. Per germline, CDR1 SGHDN and CDR2 FVKESK. The CDR3 here is CASSRGGRAYEQYF. The CDR3 nucleotides read TGTGCCAGCAGCCGGGGGGGGAGGGCCTACGAGCAGTACTTC.

This chain links TRBV7-6 with TRBJ2-2, with D possibly matching TRBD2 (5 bases). Germline V gene sequence: CDR1 SGHVS, CDR2 FNYEAQ. Between the trimmed V and J ends, which lost 5 bases and 2 bases, there was a span of 9 bases. The CDR3 is 14 amino acids. DNA for the CDR3: TGTGCCAGCAGCCGGCGGGCCAACACCGGGGAGCTGTTTTTT. This translates into CASSRRANTGELFF.

The J gene is TRBJ2-7, the V gene TRBV13, with 8 bases fitting TRBD2. The J segment lost 2 bases and the V segment lost 0 bases, leaving 6 bases of the junction unmatched. This CDR3 contains 16 residues. Per germline, CDR1 PRHDT and CDR2 FYEKMQ (reference sequence). The CDR3 is CASSLGGAGAPYEQYF. In DNA form, the CDR3 reads TGTGCCAGCAGCTTAGGCGGAGCGGGAGCCCCCTACGAGCAGTACTTC.

This chain links TRBV30 with TRBJ2-4; a weak D match, TRBD2 (5 bases). This CDR3 region has 14 residues. V lost 1 base to trimming and J lost 0 bases, with 7 bases between them. Germline CDR1 and CDR2: GTSNPN and SVGIG (reference sequence). The CDR3 region is CAWSAGLAKNIQYF. CDR3 sequence (DNA): TGTGCCTGGAGTGCAGGACTAGCCAAAAACATTCAGTACTTC.

The rearrangement uses TRBV6-4 and TRBJ2-2, with a tentative D call TRBD2 (6 bases). This CDR3 comprises 13 residues. Germline CDR1 and CDR2: MRHNA and SNTAGT. Trimming cost V 5 bases and J 7 bases, with 11 bases left between them. The CDR3 loop is CASSPSGGGELFF. The DNA for the CDR3 is TGTGCCAGCAGTCCCTCCGGGGGCGGGGAGCTGTTTTTT.

The rearrangement links TRBV5-1 to TRBJ2-3, with 8 bases aligning to TRBD2. The CDR3 is made up of 16 amino acids. CDR1 and CDR2 (germline): SGHRS, YFSETQ. J gave up 2 bases and V 0 bases, and 5 bases lay outside the gene matches. This CDR3 is CASSLVAGGPTDTQYF. CDR3 in DNA: TGCGCCAGCAGCTTGGTGGCGGGAGGACCCACAGATACGCAGTATTTT.

This sequence joins TRBV12-3 or TRBV12-4 and TRBJ2-5; D gene uncertain. The CDR3 extends over 11 amino acids. Trimming cost V 5 bases and J 5 bases, with 6 bases left between them. CDR3 sequence (DNA): TGTGCCAGCAGTAGCATGGAGACCCAGTACTTC. Its protein product is CASSSMETQYF.

V gene TRBV28 combines with J gene TRBJ1-1; 7 positions agree with TRBD1. The CDR3 covers 15 residues. Germline loops: CDR1 MDHEN, CDR2 SYDVKM. Unmatched junction bases numbered 6, after V lost 4 bases and J lost 1 base. For the CDR3, the DNA is TGTGCCAGCAGTTCGACGCGGACAGGGAACACTGAAGCTTTCTTT. This gives the protein CASSSTRTGNTEAFF.

The V call is TRBV5-1, the J call TRBJ2-5; 7 bases agree with TRBD2. The CDR3 is 16 residues long. V shed 8 bases and J 1 base; nucleotides not matched to a gene: 14. The germline gives CDR1 SGHRS, CDR2 YFSETQ. CDR3 DNA sequence: TGCGCCAGTAAATTCAGCGGGACCTACCTCCAAGAGACCCAGTACTTC. It specifies CASKFSGTYLQETQYF.

This clone was detected once. The rearrangement joins TRBV7-9 to TRBJ2-3; TRBD2 matches 8 bases. Looked up from germline, CDR1 is SEHNR and CDR2 is FQNEAQ (reference sequence). V shed 7 bases and J 1 base; nucleotides not matched to a gene: 7. The CDR3 loop spans 15 amino acids. This CDR3 is CASTPSGGRTDTQYF. In DNA form, the CDR3 reads TGTGCCAGCACCCCCTCGGGGGGGCGCACAGATACGCAGTATTTT.

The CDR3 DNA sequence: TGTGCCAGCAGTACCCAGATAAGACACCTCCAAGAGACCCAGTACTTC. Translating gives CASSTQIRHLQETQYF. The V and J genes are TRBV28 and TRBJ2-5; no definite D call. Trimming left V 5 bases short and J 1 base short, with 17 bases between. The CDR3 is made up of 16 amino acids. The V gene's germline CDR1 is MDHEN and CDR2 SYDVKM.

About this clone: A junction end diverges from the germline sequence, so it may reflect a read error. In nucleotides, the CDR3 is TGTGCCACCAGTAGAACAGGGGAGACCCAGTACTTC. It encodes CATSRTGETQYF. The genes are TRBV10-3 and TRBJ2-5, with D perhaps matching TRBD1 (6 bases). From germline, CDR1 is ENHRY and CDR2 SYGVKD. CDR3 length: 12 residues.

V is TRBV19 and J is TRBJ2-7; 7 bases agree with TRBD1. With V trimmed by 5 bases and J by 4 bases, 11 bases remained unmatched. The CDR3 runs to 15 residues. Germline CDR1 and CDR2: LNHDA and SQIVND (reference sequence). CDR3 bases: TGTGCCAGTAGTCGGCCGGGACAGACCAGATACGAGCAGTACTTC. Its translation is CASSRPGQTRYEQYF. The whole variable domain, remainder taken from reference TRBV19 and TRBJ2-7, is DGGITQSPKYLFRKEGQNVTLSCEQNLNHDAMYWYRQDPGQGLRLIYYSQIVNDFQKGDIAEGYSVSREKKESFPLTVTSAQKNPTAFYLCASSRPGQTRYEQYFGPGTRLTVT.

This clone was found a few times. V and J are TRBV27 and TRBJ1-6, with 8 nucleotides matching TRBD1. The germline V gene has CDR1 MNHEY and CDR2 SMNVEV (reference sequence). This CDR3 has 14 amino acids. The trim removed 0 bases at V and 9 bases at J, leaving 1 base unmatched. In DNA form, the CDR3 reads TGTGCCAGCAGTTTATCGACAGGGGTTTCACCCCTCCACTTT. This gives the protein CASSLSTGVSPLHF.

The chain combines TRBV7-2 with TRBJ2-1, with a weak D call TRBD2 (6 bases). This CDR3 is built from 14 residues. Deletions cut 5 bases from V and 5 bases from J, with 13 bases between. Germline CDR1 is SGHTA and CDR2 is FQGNSA. This CDR3 is CASSPGLTHNEQFF. The CDR3 nucleotides read TGTGCCAGCAGCCCTGGACTAACCCACAATGAGCAGTTCTTC.

The CDR3 is CASRSLAEETQYF. CDR3 coding DNA: TGTGCCAGCAGGTCACTAGCGGAAGAGACCCAGTACTTC. This rearrangement joins TRBV27 to TRBJ2-5; 8 bases are a match to TRBD2. V trimming: 6 bases; J trimming: 3 bases; junction bases outside the gene matches: 3. The CDR3 consists of 13 residues. Germline loops: CDR1 MNHEY, CDR2 SMNVEV (reference sequence).